This TCR beta chain stems from a study of blood T cell repertoires in COVID-19. Source study methods: Counts of nucleated cells, estimated from reference gene primer amplification, were obtained. Method: immunoSEQ multiplex PCR; TCRdb's copy keeps in-frame clones and lacks some. Clone size and V and J calls were adopted from that table, with D and trimming inferred from the DNA. The table includes fewer than 120,000 clones, 75% to 80% detected once. Trimming at V came to 2 bases and at J to 5 bases, leaving 3 bases not matched to a gene. The length of the CDR3 is 13 residues. From germline, CDR1 is SGHDT and CDR2 YYEEEE.

The genes are TRBV5-6 and TRBJ2-5, with 7 nucleotides matching TRBD2. Input material: peripheral blood. The sequence was obtained from a woman of 80 years or more with active or convalescent COVID-19. Here the CDR3 DNA reads TGTGCCAGCAGCTTCCCTAGCGGTGAGACCCAGTACTTC. This codes for CASSFPSGETQYF. Variable domain in full (rest from reference TRBV5-6 and TRBJ2-5): DAGVTQSPTHLIKTRGQQVTLRCSPKSGHDTVSWYQQALGQGPQFIFQYYEEEERQRGNFPDRFSGHQFPNYSSELNVNALLLGDSALYLCASSFPSGETQYFGPGTRLLVL.